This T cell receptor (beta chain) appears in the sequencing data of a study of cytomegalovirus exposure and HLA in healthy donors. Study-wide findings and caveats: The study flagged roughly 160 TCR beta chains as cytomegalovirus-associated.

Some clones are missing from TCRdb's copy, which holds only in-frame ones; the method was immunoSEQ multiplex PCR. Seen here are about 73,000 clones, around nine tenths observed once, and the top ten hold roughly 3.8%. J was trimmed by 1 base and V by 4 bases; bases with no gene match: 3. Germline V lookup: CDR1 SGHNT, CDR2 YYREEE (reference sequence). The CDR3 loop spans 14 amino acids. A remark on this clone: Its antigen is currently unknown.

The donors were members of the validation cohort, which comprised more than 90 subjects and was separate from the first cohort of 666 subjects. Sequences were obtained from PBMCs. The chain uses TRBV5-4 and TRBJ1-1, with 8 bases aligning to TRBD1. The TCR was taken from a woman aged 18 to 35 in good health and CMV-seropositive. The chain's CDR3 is CASSRGQENTEAFF. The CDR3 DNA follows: TGTGCCAGCAGCCGGGGACAGGAGAACACTGAAGCTTTCTTT.